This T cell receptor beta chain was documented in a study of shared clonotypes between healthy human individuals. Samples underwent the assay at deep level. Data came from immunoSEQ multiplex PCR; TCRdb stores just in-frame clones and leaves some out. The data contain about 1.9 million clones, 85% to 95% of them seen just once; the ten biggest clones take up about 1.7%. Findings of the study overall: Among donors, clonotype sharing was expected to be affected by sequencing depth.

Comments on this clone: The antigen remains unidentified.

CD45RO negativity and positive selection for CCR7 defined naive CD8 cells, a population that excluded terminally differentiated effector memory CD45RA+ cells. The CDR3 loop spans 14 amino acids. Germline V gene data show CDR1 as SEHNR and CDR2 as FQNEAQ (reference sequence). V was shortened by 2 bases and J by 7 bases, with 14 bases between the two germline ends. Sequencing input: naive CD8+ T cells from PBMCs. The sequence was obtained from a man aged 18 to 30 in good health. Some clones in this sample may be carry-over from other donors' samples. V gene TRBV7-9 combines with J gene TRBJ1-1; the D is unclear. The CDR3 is CASSLSGTTDEAFF. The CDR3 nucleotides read TGTGCCAGCAGCTTAAGTGGTACGACGGATGAAGCTTTCTTT.